Detailed here is one TCR beta chain. Its antigen is still unknown. The record originates from a study of yellow fever vaccine responses in identical twins. Findings and caveats of the study: Twins' T cell vaccine responses reportedly looked partly convergent, partly personalized.

Germline V gene sequence: CDR1 ENHRY, CDR2 SYGVKD. Trimming took off 10 bases at V and 1 base at J, with 13 bases between the two ends. The CDR3 has 13 amino acids. TCRdb re-called the RT-PCR reads through MiXCR, storing one row per CDR3 protein. The table records 2,500 to 3,000 distinct CDR3 sequences, about nine tenths of them present only once. The V call is TRBV10-3, the J call TRBJ1-1; no reliable D call. The sequencing here drew on T cells from blood (PBMCs), unsorted or a sorted subset (not recorded which), taken before or after yellow fever vaccination (not recorded which). The clonotype comes from a female donor who received the yellow fever vaccine. The CDR3 here is CATTPVPNTEAFF. CDR3 sequence (DNA): TGTGCCACCACCCCCGTCCCGAACACTGAAGCTTTCTTT.